Presented here are 13 T cell receptor beta chains from one specimen sequenced in a study of blood T cell repertoires in COVID-19. Profiling relied on immunoSEQ multiplex PCR, and the TCRdb table lists in-frame clones only, not all of them. The sample yields 200,000 to 250,000 clones, about 80% seen once. Material: peripheral blood. These receptors came from an older man with acute or convalescent COVID-19.

V gene TRBV5-8 combines with J gene TRBJ1-2; D perhaps matches TRBD1 (5 bases). V gave up 2 bases and J gave up 1 base, with 12 bases separating them. The CDR3 sequence is 15 residues long. Germline-derived CDR1 and CDR2 are SGHTS and YDEGEE. CDR3 in DNA: TGTGCCAGCAGCTTAGGAGGGGCGATTAACTATGGCTACACCTTC. Its translation: CASSLGGAINYGYTF. Full variable domain (remainder filled in from reference TRBV5-8 and TRBJ1-2): EAGVTQSPTHLIKTRGQQATLRCSPISGHTSVYWYQQALGLGLQFLLWYDEGEERNRGNFPPRFSGRQFPNYSSELNVNALELEDSALYLCASSLGGAINYGYTFGSGTRLTVV.

The chain employs TRBV27 and TRBJ2-7; maybe TRBD2 (7 bases). Germline V gives CDR1 MNHEY, CDR2 SMNVEV (reference sequence). V was shortened by 9 bases and J by 9 bases, with 21 bases between the two germline ends. The CDR3 is made up of 13 amino acids. CDR3 in amino acids: CASGGRGNRGQYF. CDR3 DNA: TGTGCCAGTGGGGGGAGGGGGAACAGAGGGCAGTACTTC.

The chain joins TRBV12-2 to TRBJ1-2. TRBV12-2 has pseudogene status. The CDR3 spans 16 residues. CDR3 residues: CASRLAATRDRYGYTF. For the CDR3, the DNA is TGTGCAAGTCGCTTAGCGGCGACACGGGATCGGTATGGCTACACCTTC.

The chain is built from TRBV7-9 and TRBJ2-1, with 8 bases fitting TRBD2. The CDR3 is 14 amino acids. The V segment lost 4 bases and the J segment 8 bases; nucleotides outside the gene matches: 7. Germline assignment: CDR1 SEHNR and CDR2 FQNEAQ (reference sequence). DNA for the CDR3: TGTGCCAGCAGCTCCTGGACTAGCAGGCATGAGCAGTTCTTC. This sequence encodes CASSSWTSRHEQFF.

This chain connects TRBV28 to TRBJ1-5; 8 nucleotides match TRBD1. Germline V gives CDR1 MDHEN, CDR2 SYDVKM. The CDR3 is 18 residues long. V gave up 8 bases and J gave up 0 bases; unmatched junction bases: 15. CDR3 sequence (DNA): TGTGCCAGCTTCGTAGGCAGGGGGCGAACATATAGCAATCAGCCCCAGCATTTT. Its protein is CASFVGRGRTYSNQPQHF.

This chain uses TRBV28 with TRBJ1-1; tentative D call: TRBD1 (5 bases). The V and J ends lost 10 bases and 1 base respectively, with 16 bases between them. The CDR3 has 14 residues. Germline V gene sequence: CDR1 MDHEN, CDR2 SYDVKM. The CDR3 region has the DNA TGTGCCACCCAGGCAGGGTGGGGGAACACTGAAGCTTTCTTT. It specifies CATQAGWGNTEAFF.

There are a few counts of this clone. This chain uses TRBV10-2 with TRBJ2-7; TRBD2 might be the D (5 bases). The CDR3 is 12 residues long. Germline V gives CDR1 WSHSY, CDR2 SAAADI. The germline V and J ends were trimmed by 3 bases and 3 bases, with 6 bases remaining between them. The CDR3 loop reads CASSDEGYEQYF. CDR3 bases: TGCGCCAGCAGTGACGAGGGCTACGAGCAGTACTTC.

V usage is TRBV5-1 and J usage is TRBJ2-2; TRBD1 aligns across 7 bases. The CDR3 contains 15 residues. Germline trimming cut 3 bases from V and 2 bases from J; bases unmatched to any gene: 4. Germline V gives CDR1 SGHRS, CDR2 YFSETQ. The CDR3: CASSSGQTNTGELFF. The DNA of the CDR3 is TGCGCCAGCAGCTCGGGACAGACTAACACCGGGGAGCTGTTTTTT.

The chain recombines TRBV3-1 (or the pseudogene TRBV3-2) with TRBJ1-1; 8 bases are shared with TRBD1. Germline V gives CDR1 LGHDT, CDR2 YNNKEL (reference sequence). The CDR3 extends over 15 amino acids. With V trimmed by 5 bases and J by 4 bases, 9 bases remained unmatched. In nucleotides, the CDR3 is TGTGCCAGCAGCACCGGGACAGGCGACCTCACTGAAGCTTTCTTT. This codes for CASSTGTGDLTEAFF.

The chain carries TRBV6-1 and TRBJ2-7; no definite D call. CDR1 and CDR2 from the germline V gene are MNHNS and SASEGT. V was pared by 1 base and J by 0 bases, with 10 bases between. This CDR3 has 15 residues. The CDR3 DNA is TGTGCCAGCAGTGAAGGGGCTTTGAGCTCCTACGAGCAGTACTTC. Translated: CASSEGALSSYEQYF.

The chain combines TRBV30 with TRBJ1-1; TRBD1 agrees at 7 bases. With 2 bases clipped from V and 0 bases from J, the junction kept 6 bases outside the gene matches. This CDR3 region has 15 residues. Per germline, CDR1 GTSNPN and CDR2 SVGIG (reference sequence). CDR3 protein: CAWSKGAGMNTEAFF. CDR3 bases: TGTGCCTGGAGTAAGGGGGCAGGGATGAACACTGAAGCTTTCTTT.

This rearrangement joins TRBV30 to TRBJ2-6, with 7 bases aligning to TRBD2. V lost 4 bases and J lost 0; bases outside the gene matches: 9. The CDR3 contains 17 residues. CDR1 and CDR2 (germline): GTSNPN, SVGIG (reference sequence). CDR3 in amino acids: CAWNGVGRASGANVLTF. DNA for the CDR3: TGTGCCTGGAATGGGGTAGGGAGGGCCTCTGGGGCCAACGTCCTGACTTTC.

This chain uses TRBV28 with TRBJ2-7, with 12 bases fitting TRBD2. The CDR3 has 15 residues. With V trimmed by 5 bases and J by 7 bases, 9 bases remained unmatched. Germline V CDR1 and CDR2: MDHEN, SYDVKM. The CDR3 DNA follows: TGTGCCAGCAGTGCCCTAGCGGGGGGGCTGTGGGAGCAGTACTTC. Its protein is CASSALAGGLWEQYF. Full variable domain (outside the CDR3, taken from reference TRBV28 and TRBJ2-7): DVKVTQSSRYLVKRTGEKVFLECVQDMDHENMFWYRQDPGLGLRLIYFSYDVKMKEKGDIPEGYSVSREKKERFSLILESASTNQTSMYLCASSALAGGLWEQYFGPGTRLTVT.